This T cell receptor (beta chain) emerged from a study of blood T cells in healthy people across ages. Study at large: The capture of about one barcoded beta molecule per two T cells was achieved by template switching.

It was with a sample-barcoded 5' primer and a J-beta primer mix that a second PCR of about 6 to 12 cycles was run. The authors tagged each cDNA molecule using a template-switch adaptor with 12 random nucleotides. TCRdb passed the 5' RACE reads through MiXCR, listing each CDR3 protein once. Here the sample spans around 650,000 distinct CDR3 sequences, approximately 40% being singletons. Points on this clonotype: Its antigen is still unknown.

Study-wide results and caveats: Age advanced and TCR beta diversity per million T cells fell, roughly linearly. With naive T cell percentage, TCR beta diversity showed a strong correlation.

The sequenced sample was blood. The source of this sequence is a man aged 80 or over in good health.

The CDR3 sequence: CASSYPGTGKFF. The CDR3, as DNA: TGTGCCAGCAGTTACCCCGGGACAGGGAAGTTCTTC. This chain uses TRBV6-2 or TRBV6-3 with TRBJ2-1; 9 nucleotides align to TRBD1. V shed 2 bases and J 14 bases; nucleotides not matched to a gene: 4. Per germline, CDR1 MNHEY and CDR2 SVGEGT. This CDR3 has 12 residues.